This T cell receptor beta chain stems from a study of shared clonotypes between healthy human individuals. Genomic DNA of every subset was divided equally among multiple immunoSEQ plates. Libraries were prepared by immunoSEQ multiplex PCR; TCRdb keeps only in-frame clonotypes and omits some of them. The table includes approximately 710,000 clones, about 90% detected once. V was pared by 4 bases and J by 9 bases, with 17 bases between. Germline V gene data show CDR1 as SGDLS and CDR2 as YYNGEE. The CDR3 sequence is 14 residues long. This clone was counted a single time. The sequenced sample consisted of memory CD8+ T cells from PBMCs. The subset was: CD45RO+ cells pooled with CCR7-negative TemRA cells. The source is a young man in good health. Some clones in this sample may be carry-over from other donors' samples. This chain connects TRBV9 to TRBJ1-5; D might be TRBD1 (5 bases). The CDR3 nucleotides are TGTGCCAGCAGCCCCCTTGGGGCGGGGGTGCCCCAGCATTTT. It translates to CASSPLGAGVPQHF.